This TCR beta chain was captured by sequencing in a study of cytomegalovirus exposure and HLA in healthy donors. Notes on the study in general: TCR beta chain V- and J-gene trimming was linked, in a later analysis, to a missense variant in DCLRE1C.

The CDR3 totals 14 residues. Germline V gene lookup returns CDR1 SGHDT and CDR2 YYEEEE. Unmatched junction bases numbered 3, after V lost 1 base and J lost 4 bases. This clone was picked up a small number of times. Its antigen is undetermined. Primers included in the PCR were 60 Vbeta and 13 Jbeta primers. Assay used: immunoSEQ multiplex PCR; TCRdb lists only in-frame clones, some missing. The sample contains about 120,000 clones, around 75% of which appear only once. J is TRBJ1-1 and V is TRBV5-6; 8 positions match TRBD1. The material sequenced was PBMCs. The TCR was taken from a man aged 30 to 45 in good health and CMV-seronegative. CDR3 nucleotide sequence: TGTGCCAGCAGCTTGATACAGGGGGTCACTGAAGCTTTCTTT. Translated: CASSLIQGVTEAFF.